This TCR beta chain was retrieved from a study of blood T cell repertoires in COVID-19. For the study at large: Samples taken during acute and convalescent COVID-19 were collected in the United States, Italy and Spain. The cDNA or gDNA used as material had been derived from T cells, B-cell-depleted T cells, or PBMCs.

There are 15 residues in the CDR3. V was cut by 6 bases and J by 7 bases, with 16 bases left in between. The germline V gene has CDR1 SNHLY and CDR2 FYNNEI. Study processing details: From reference gene primer amplification, estimates of nucleated cell counts were derived. Profiled with immunoSEQ multiplex PCR; TCRdb holds only in-frame clones, not every one. V and J calls and clone size are given by that table; D and trimming were obtained from the DNA. This table holds around 140,000 clones, roughly 73% found once. Sequenced input: peripheral blood. This clonotype originated in a woman aged 45-60 years with active or convalescent COVID-19. This chain connects TRBV2 to TRBJ1-6; D ambiguous. CDR3 residues: CASRAIGLLNSPLHF. CDR3 nucleotide sequence: TGTGCCAGCAGAGCCATCGGACTTTTGAATTCACCCCTCCACTTT.